Only a few counts were recorded for the clone carrying this TCR beta chain. The data derive from a study of cytomegalovirus exposure and HLA in healthy donors. The CDR3 extends over 13 amino acids. The V end lost 10 bases, the J end lost 8 bases, and 20 bases lay between the germline ends. Germline V lookup: CDR1 ENHRY, CDR2 SYGVKD. The PCR contained 60 Vbeta and 13 Jbeta primers. The data were produced by immunoSEQ multiplex PCR, yet TCRdb's version contains in-frame clones alone and is incomplete. The repertoire holds 150,000 or so clones, with more than 70% as singletons. The material sequenced was PBMCs. The chain recombines TRBV10-3 with TRBJ1-1, with a weak D call TRBD1 (5 bases). The receptor comes from a man between 18 and 35 years old in good health and CMV-seropositive. CDR3 region: CASRVPGFPEAFF. The CDR3 DNA is TGTGCCAGCAGGGTCCCCGGTTTTCCCGAAGCTTTCTTT.